The 24 T cell receptor beta chains in this list originate from one sample, sequenced in a study of long-term antiretroviral therapy in people with HIV. Sequencing used immunoSEQ v3.0 at survey level. Profiled with immunoSEQ multiplex PCR; TCRdb holds only in-frame clones, not every one. Of roughly 25,000 clones detected, about 77% appear once; the ten largest clones hold around 5%. The sample was unsorted PBMCs, taken 0.5 years after starting antiretroviral therapy. The origin of the receptors is a woman aged 40 to 50 with HIV.

This clone has just a few counts. This sequence joins TRBV30 and TRBJ2-7; D uncertain. This CDR3 has 12 amino acids. V lost 0 bases, J lost 4 bases, and 7 bases lay in between. CDR1 is GTSNPN, CDR2 SVGIG, per germline (reference sequence). The CDR3 nucleotides are TGTGCCTGGAGTGTAACTGGGTACGAGCAGTACTTC. Its protein is CAWSVTGYEQYF.

The V call is TRBV5-1, the J call TRBJ1-3; no clear D gene. V lost 6 bases to trimming and J lost 0 bases, with 13 bases between them. CDR3 length equals 15 residues. Germline-derived CDR1 and CDR2 are SGHRS and YFSETQ. As DNA, the CDR3 is TGCGCCAGCAAAGCAGAGGGCCACTCTGGAAACACCATATATTTT. Protein sequence: CASKAEGHSGNTIYF.

As DNA, the CDR3 is TGTGCCAGCAGTCCTTCGGAGGGACACAATAATTCACCCCTCCACTTT. It yields the protein CASSPSEGHNNSPLHF. The genes are TRBV6-6 and TRBJ1-6; D might be TRBD1 (6 bases). This CDR3 region has 16 residues. CDR1 is MNHNY and CDR2 is SVGAGI in the germline V gene (reference sequence). V was shortened by 5 bases and J by 5 bases, with 16 bases between the two germline ends.

The chain recombines TRBV5-1 with TRBJ2-5, with D perhaps being TRBD1 or TRBD2 (5 bases each). V was shortened by 4 bases and J by 7 bases, with 17 bases between the two germline ends. The length of the CDR3 is 14 residues. Germline loops: CDR1 SGHRS, CDR2 YFSETQ. Here the CDR3 reads CASSPGTDRGTQYF. The CDR3 coding sequence is TGCGCCAGCAGCCCGGGGACCGACCGAGGGACCCAGTACTTC.

This chain connects TRBV6-5 to TRBJ1-4, with D hard to call. The germline CDR1 and CDR2 sequences are MNHEY and SVGAGI. Trimming stripped 6 bases from V and 5 bases from J, with 16 bases between. This CDR3 region has 15 residues. Here the CDR3 reads CASSLTARENEKLFF. The CDR3 DNA is TGTGCCAGCAGCCTTACAGCGAGAGAAAATGAAAAACTGTTTTTT.

The chain uses TRBV9 and TRBJ2-7; D call uncertain. Trimming took 2 bases from V and 0 from J, leaving 3 bases between them. The CDR3 sequence is 12 residues long. Germline V gene data show CDR1 as SGDLS and CDR2 as YYNGEE. The CDR3 DNA is TGTGCCAGCAGCGTGAGCTCCTACGAGCAGTACTTC. Amino acids: CASSVSSYEQYF.

The rearrangement links TRBV13 to TRBJ2-2, with D possibly TRBD1 on 5 matching bases. Germline CDR1 PRHDT, CDR2 FYEKMQ (reference sequence). With 5 bases removed from V and 1 base from J, the gap between germline ends came to 11 bases. CDR3 size: 15 residues. The CDR3 protein is CASSRRGQNTGELFF. The CDR3 region has the DNA TGTGCCAGCAGCCGACGCGGACAGAACACCGGGGAGCTGTTTTTT.

V gene TRBV14 combines with J gene TRBJ2-1; 12 positions agree with TRBD2. Trimming removed 0 bases from V and 6 bases from J; junction bases left unmatched: 15. Germline-derived CDR1 and CDR2 are SGHDN and FVKESK. CDR3 size: 20 residues. CDR3: CASSQDSGLAGFLYFNEQFF. The CDR3, as DNA: TGTGCCAGCAGCCAAGATAGTGGACTAGCGGGGTTCCTATACTTCAATGAGCAGTTCTTC.

The V call is TRBV4-3, the J call TRBJ1-4; D gene uncertain. The ends were cut back, 2 bases at V and 0 bases at J, with 7 bases in the middle. The CDR3 extends over 15 amino acids. From germline, CDR1 is LGHNA and CDR2 YSLEER. CDR3 protein: CASSQNRATNEKLFF. The DNA of the CDR3 is TGCGCCAGCAGCCAAAACCGAGCAACTAATGAAAAACTGTTTTTT.

The rearrangement links TRBV25-1 to TRBJ1-2, with a weak D call TRBD1 (6 bases). This CDR3 has 14 amino acids. CDR1 and CDR2 from the germline V gene are MGHDK and SYGVNS. The V gene lost 5 bases and the J gene lost 3 bases, with 13 bases spanning the gap. CDR3 in amino acids: CASSLFNRDYGYTF. The CDR3 DNA is TGTGCCAGCAGTCTCTTTAACAGGGACTATGGCTACACCTTC.

The V gene is TRBV7-2, the J gene TRBJ2-5; D is possibly TRBD1 or TRBD2 (5 bases each). The CDR3 runs 15 residues. V lost 3 bases, J lost 4 bases, and 15 bases lay in between. CDR1 is SGHTA, CDR2 FQGNSA, per germline. CDR3 nucleotide sequence: TGTGCCAGCAGCTTCGGGACGGTCCTGGGAGAGACCCAGTACTTC. Translated: CASSFGTVLGETQYF.

This sequence joins TRBV6-5 and TRBJ1-5, with TRBD1 identical over 9 bases. Germline lookup yields CDR1 MNHEY and CDR2 SVGAGI. CDR3 length: 15 amino acids. The J segment lost 5 bases and the V segment lost 0 bases, leaving 2 bases of the junction unmatched. CDR3 in amino acids: CASSYSRQGDQPQHF. In DNA form, the CDR3 reads TGTGCCAGCAGTTACTCCAGACAGGGGGATCAGCCCCAGCATTTT.

The J gene is TRBJ1-5, the V gene TRBV30, with 7 nucleotides matching TRBD1. J gave up 5 bases and V 1 base, and 2 bases lay outside the gene matches. The CDR3 covers 13 residues. The germline gives CDR1 GTSNPN, CDR2 SVGIG (reference sequence). CDR3 nucleotides: TGTGCCTGGAGTGCAGGGGGGGATCAGCCCCAGCATTTT. Amino acid sequence: CAWSAGGDQPQHF.

The chain links TRBV6-5 to TRBJ2-2, with 10 bases matching TRBD1. The V gene's germline CDR1 is MNHEY and CDR2 SVGAGI. This CDR3 comprises 16 residues. The V and J ends lost 0 bases and 4 bases, in that order; junction bases with no gene match: 2. CDR3 sequence reads: CASSYSTGGVTGELFF. CDR3 DNA sequence: TGTGCCAGCAGTTACTCGACAGGGGGCGTCACCGGGGAGCTGTTTTTT.

This rearrangement joins TRBV2 to TRBJ1-1; D remains unclear. The CDR3 contains 13 residues. Trimming stripped 6 bases from V and 1 base from J, with 9 bases between. The V gene's germline CDR1 is SNHLY and CDR2 FYNNEI. CDR3 coding DNA: TGTGCCAGCAGGGCCGCTTCGAACACTGAAGCTTTCTTT. It specifies CASRAASNTEAFF.

V and J are TRBV19 and TRBJ2-1, with a possible D match to TRBD1 (5 bases). There are 15 residues in the CDR3. Germline V lookup: CDR1 LNHDA, CDR2 SQIVND (reference sequence). V dropped 5 bases and J dropped 6 bases, with 17 bases sitting between them. CDR3 amino acids: CASSSSAQGTNEQFF. The CDR3 region has the DNA TGTGCCAGTAGTTCGAGCGCCCAGGGAACCAATGAGCAGTTCTTC.

The chain links TRBV7-9 to TRBJ2-1, with a weak D call TRBD1 (5 bases). The germline gives CDR1 SEHNR, CDR2 FQNEAQ (reference sequence). The V and J ends lost 2 bases and 4 bases respectively, with 9 bases between them. This CDR3 comprises 14 residues. CDR3 nucleotide sequence: TGTGCCAGCAGCTTACAGGGTGGGTACAATGAGCAGTTCTTC. Protein sequence: CASSLQGGYNEQFF.

The genes are TRBV5-5 and TRBJ2-7, with 9 bases fitting TRBD1. The V gene's germline CDR1 is SGHKS and CDR2 YYEKEE (reference sequence). This CDR3 spans 15 amino acids. With V trimmed by 5 bases and J by 7 bases, 13 bases remained unmatched. The CDR3 loop is CASRKPGQGVEEQYF. The CDR3 nucleotides read TGTGCCAGCAGAAAACCGGGACAGGGAGTGGAAGAGCAGTACTTC.

The chain combines TRBV5-6 with TRBJ1-5, with D possibly being TRBD1 (6 bases). Germline V gene sequence: CDR1 SGHDT, CDR2 YYEEEE. Trimming cost V 3 bases and J 5 bases, with 18 bases left between them. CDR3 length: 16 residues. The CDR3 nucleotides read TGTGCCAGCAGCTGGAGTTGGGCAGGGGTGGATCAGCCCCAGCATTTT. This gives the protein CASSWSWAGVDQPQHF.

The chain recombines TRBV28 with TRBJ1-2; 7 bases map to TRBD1. The CDR3 is 14 residues long. CDR1 is MDHEN, CDR2 SYDVKM, per germline. The ends lost 0 bases at V and 7 bases at J; junction bases unmatched: 5. CDR3 loop: CASSLWAQGFGYTF. CDR3 nucleotide sequence: TGTGCCAGCAGTTTATGGGCACAGGGGTTTGGCTACACCTTC.

The sample holds a few counts of this clone. The chain links TRBV5-1 to TRBJ2-2; D tentatively fits TRBD1 or TRBD2 (5 bases each). In germline, CDR1 is SGHRS, CDR2 YFSETQ. The CDR3 spans 15 residues. The V end was cut by 4 bases, the J end by 1 base, with 11 bases between. The CDR3 nucleotides read TGCGCCAGCAGCCCCGGGGCAGAGAACACCGGGGAGCTGTTTTTT. Protein sequence: CASSPGAENTGELFF.

The chain recombines TRBV6-5 with TRBJ1-5; D uncertain. Germline V CDR1 and CDR2: MNHEY, SVGAGI. This CDR3 contains 14 residues. Trimming removed 5 bases at V and 4 bases at J, with 12 bases between. DNA of the CDR3: TGTGCCAGCAGTCGTGGCCCCCATAATCAGCCCCAGCATTTT. Its translation is CASSRGPHNQPQHF.

This clone was seen a few times. This chain links TRBV13 with TRBJ1-6, with 7 bases lining up with TRBD1. With 5 bases clipped from V and 9 bases from J, the junction kept 13 bases outside the gene matches. The germline gives CDR1 PRHDT, CDR2 FYEKMQ (reference sequence). CDR3 length: 16 residues. CDR3 DNA: TGTGCCAGCAGCCAAAGCCCGACAGGGCTAGGTTCACCCCTCCACTTT. Translated: CASSQSPTGLGSPLHF. The whole variable domain, filled in from reference TRBV13 and TRBJ1-6, reads AAGVIQSPRHLIKEKRETATLKCYPIPRHDTVYWYQQGPGQDPQFLISFYEKMQSDKGSIPDRFSAQQFSDYHSELNMSSLELGDSALYFCASSQSPTGLGSPLHFGNGTRLTVT.

This clone appeared once. Here the CDR3 DNA reads TGTGCCAGCCATCGACAGGGGTCACCCCTCCACTTT. Translation: CASHRQGSPLHF. This chain connects TRBV6-6 to TRBJ1-6, with TRBD1 matching over 8 bases. The germline gives CDR1 MNHNY, CDR2 SVGAGI (reference sequence). Trimming removed 8 bases from V and 10 bases from J; junction bases left unmatched: 4. This CDR3 is 12 amino acids long.